Listed here are 6 T cell receptor beta chains from one sample, sequenced in a study of T cells in Graves' hyperthyroidism and ophthalmopathy (dated by TCRdb to between 2017 and 2020). Libraries came from multiplex PCR. The sequencer was an Illumina HiSeq 2000. The TCR beta CDR3 regions were amplified from RNA transcripts. The first round of RT-PCR for the TCR CDR3 was performed with the HTBI primer set and the Qiagen OneStep RT-PCR kit. TCRdb handled the public reads itself, with Q25 trimming in fastp and clone calling in MiXCR, and kept productive beta chains. Identical CDR3 proteins give one entry, which carries the most common genes and DNA. The sample data list around 390,000 distinct CDR3 sequences, and more than 12% of these were observed just once. The ten largest make up roughly a fifth of the sample. Material: blood. These receptors originate from a woman aged 25 to 39 with Graves' ophthalmopathy.

On this clonotype: A much larger clone sits a single nucleotide away, making a read error possible. V gene TRBV5-4 combines with J gene TRBJ1-1; D remains unclear. There are 12 residues in the CDR3. Germline V CDR1 and CDR2: SGHNT, YYREEE (reference sequence). CDR3 bases: TGTGCCAGCAGCTTGGGGGTGGCTGAAGCTTCCTTT. This translates into CASSLGVAEASF.

This clonotype was found many times. The chain carries TRBV11-2 and TRBJ2-7; D ambiguous. V shed 5 bases and J shed 7 bases, with 18 bases lying between them. Germline V gene data show CDR1 as SGHAT and CDR2 as FQNNGV. The CDR3 is made up of 14 amino acids. CDR3 in DNA: TGTGCCAGCAGCGCTACTCGGACGAGTGGAGAGCAGTACTTC. It yields the protein CASSATRTSGEQYF.

In this sample, this clonotype turned up many times. This chain links TRBV6-1 with TRBJ2-1; D not certain. V shed 6 bases and J shed 4 bases, with 19 bases lying between them. The germline V gene has CDR1 MNHNS and CDR2 SASEGT. The CDR3 extends over 16 amino acids. The CDR3: CASSPPPRPEYNEQFF. In DNA form, the CDR3 reads TGTGCCAGCAGCCCCCCCCCCCGACCCGAGTACAATGAGCAGTTCTTC.

This clonotype appeared many times. The rearrangement uses TRBV12-3 or TRBV12-4 and TRBJ2-2; 7 nucleotides agree with TRBD1. The CDR3 spans 16 residues. V trimming: 4 bases; J trimming: 1 base; junction bases outside the gene matches: 6. CDR3 sequence reads: CASSYPGTENTGELFF. DNA for the CDR3: TGTGCCAGCAGTTACCCCGGGACAGAGAACACCGGGGAGCTGTTTTTT.

This clonotype has more than one count but fewer than ten. For the CDR3, the DNA is TGCGCCAGCAGCCAGGCTGGGACGGGAGAACTAGCCAAGTATTTT. Translation gives CASSQAGTGELAKYF. The chain has TRBV4-1 and TRBJ2-3, with D perhaps matching TRBD2 (6 bases). Trimming removed 3 bases at V and 13 bases at J, with 23 bases between. Germline V gene data show CDR1 as MGHRA and CDR2 as YSYEKL. The CDR3 runs 15 residues.

This clonotype was seen a handful of times. The CDR3 DNA is TGTGCCAGCAATCGGGGGTGGACTCCATATGGCTACACCTTC. This codes for CASNRGWTPYGYTF. This sequence joins TRBV28 and TRBJ1-2, with a possible D match to TRBD1 (5 bases). Trimming shortened V by 7 bases and J by 5 bases, and 17 bases separated the two germline ends. This CDR3 is built from 14 residues. Germline V CDR1 and CDR2: MDHEN, SYDVKM.